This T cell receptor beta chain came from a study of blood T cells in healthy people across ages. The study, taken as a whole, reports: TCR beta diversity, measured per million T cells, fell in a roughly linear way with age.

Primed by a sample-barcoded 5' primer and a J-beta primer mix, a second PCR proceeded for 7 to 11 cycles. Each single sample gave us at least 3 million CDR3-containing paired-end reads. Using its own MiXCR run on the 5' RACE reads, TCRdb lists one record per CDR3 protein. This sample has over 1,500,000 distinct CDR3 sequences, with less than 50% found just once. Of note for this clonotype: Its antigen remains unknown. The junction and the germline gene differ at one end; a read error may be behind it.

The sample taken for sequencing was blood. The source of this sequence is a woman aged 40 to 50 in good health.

CDR3 DNA sequence: TGCAGCGTTCTTCCAACCCAGGGGTCCTGCAATGAGCAGTTCTTC. It codes for CSVLPTQGSCNEQFF. The chain uses TRBV29-1 and TRBJ2-1; D is possibly TRBD1 (6 bases). The CDR3 covers 15 residues. The V gene's germline CDR1 is SQVTM and CDR2 ANQGSEA.